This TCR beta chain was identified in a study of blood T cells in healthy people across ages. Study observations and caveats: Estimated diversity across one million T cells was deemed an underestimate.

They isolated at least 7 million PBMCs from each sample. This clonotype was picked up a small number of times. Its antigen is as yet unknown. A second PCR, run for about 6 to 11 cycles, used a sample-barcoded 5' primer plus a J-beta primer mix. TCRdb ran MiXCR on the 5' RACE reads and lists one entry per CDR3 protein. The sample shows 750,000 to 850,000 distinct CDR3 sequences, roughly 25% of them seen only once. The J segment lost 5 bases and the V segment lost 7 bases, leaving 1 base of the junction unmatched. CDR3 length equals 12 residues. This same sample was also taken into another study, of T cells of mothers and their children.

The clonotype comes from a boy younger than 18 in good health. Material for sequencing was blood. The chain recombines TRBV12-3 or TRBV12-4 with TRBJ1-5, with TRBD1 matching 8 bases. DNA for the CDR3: TGTGCCAGCAAGACAGGGGATCAGCCCCAGCATTTT. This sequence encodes CASKTGDQPQHF.